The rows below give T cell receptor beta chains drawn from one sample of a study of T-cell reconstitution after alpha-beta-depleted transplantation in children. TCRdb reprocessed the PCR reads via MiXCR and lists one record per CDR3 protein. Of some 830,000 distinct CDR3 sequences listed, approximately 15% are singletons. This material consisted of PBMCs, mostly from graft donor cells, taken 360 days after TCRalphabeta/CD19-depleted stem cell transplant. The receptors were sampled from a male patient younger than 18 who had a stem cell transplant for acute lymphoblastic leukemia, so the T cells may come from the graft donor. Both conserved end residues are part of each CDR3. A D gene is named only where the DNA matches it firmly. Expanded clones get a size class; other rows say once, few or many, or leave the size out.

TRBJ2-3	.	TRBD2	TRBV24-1	CATSGWREGTDTQYF	TGTGCCACCAGTGGGTGGCGGGAGGGCACAGATACGCAGTATTTT
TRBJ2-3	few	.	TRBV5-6	CASSSGLRTDTQYF	TGTGCCAGCAGCTCCGGACTTCGCACAGATACGCAGTATTTT
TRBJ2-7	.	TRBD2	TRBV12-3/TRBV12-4	CASSSTLGSGAFYSYEQYF	TGTGCCAGCAGTTCCACCCTAGGGAGCGGGGCCTTTTACTCCTACGAGCAGTACTTC
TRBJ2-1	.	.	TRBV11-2	CASSLRYVDQFF	TGTGCCAGCAGCTTAAGATATGTGGATCAGTTCTTC
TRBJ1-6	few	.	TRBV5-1	CASSFLGPPLHF	TGCGCCAGCAGCTTCTTAGGTCCACCCCTCCACTTT
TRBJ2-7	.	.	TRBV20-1	CSARPHPDQYEQYF	TGCAGTGCTAGGCCCCACCCTGATCAATACGAGCAGTACTTC
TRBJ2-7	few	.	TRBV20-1	CSARGSHTYEQYF	TGCAGTGCTAGGGGAAGTCACACCTACGAGCAGTACTTC
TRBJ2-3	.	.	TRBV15	CATSRDRDTQYF	TGTGCCACCAGCAGAGATAGGGATACGCAGTATTTT
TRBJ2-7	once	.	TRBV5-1	CASSLSGSGYEQYF	TGCGCCAGCAGCTTGTCTGGGAGCGGCTACGAGCAGTACTTC
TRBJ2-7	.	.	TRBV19	CASSIKSRHEQYF	TGTGCCAGTAGTATAAAGTCTAGGCACGAGCAGTACTTC
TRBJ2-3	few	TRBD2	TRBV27	CASSPLLAGGLTDTQYF	TGTGCCAGCAGTCCCCTGTTAGCGGGAGGGCTCACAGATACGCAGTATTTT
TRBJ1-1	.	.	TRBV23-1	CASSPRDCTEAFF	TGCGCCAGCAGTCCTAGGGATTGCACTGAAGCTTTCTTT
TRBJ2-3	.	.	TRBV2	CASGPPVLTDTQYF	TGTGCCAGCGGCCCCCCGGTCCTCACAGATACGCAGTATTTT
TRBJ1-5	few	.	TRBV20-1	CSAKTTGNQPQHF	TGCAGTGCTAAAACGACGGGGAATCAGCCCCAGCATTTT
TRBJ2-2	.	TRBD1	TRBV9	CASSVEGWTGGPGELFF	TGTGCCAGCAGCGTAGAAGGGTGGACAGGGGGCCCCGGGGAGCTGTTTTTT
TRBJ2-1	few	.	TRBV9	CASSRESIPYEQFF	TGTGCCAGCTCGAGGGAGTCAATCCCGTATGAGCAGTTCTTC
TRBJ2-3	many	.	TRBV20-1	CSAGLSSYADTQYF	TGCAGTGCTGGACTCTCTAGTTACGCAGATACGCAGTATTTT
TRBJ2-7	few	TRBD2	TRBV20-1	CSASGTSYPHEQYF	TGCAGTGCTTCCGGGACTAGCTATCCCCACGAGCAGTACTTC
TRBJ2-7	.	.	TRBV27	CARTEGVKDSSYEQYF	TGTGCCAGGACGGAAGGGGTCAAGGACAGCTCCTACGAGCAGTACTTC
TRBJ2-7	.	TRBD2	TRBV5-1	CASSSGLARPWRDEQYF	TGCGCCAGCAGCTCCGGACTAGCGCGTCCCTGGAGGGACGAGCAGTACTTC
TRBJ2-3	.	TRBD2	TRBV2	CASRSLAVTDTQYF	TGTGCCAGCAGAAGCCTAGCGGTCACAGATACGCAGTATTTT
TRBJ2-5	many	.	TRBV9	CASSVGQQETQYF	TGTGCCAGCAGCGTAGGACAACAAGAGACCCAGTACTTC
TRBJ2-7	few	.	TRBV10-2	CASSGQVVYEQYF	TGCGCCAGCAGTGGACAGGTCGTCTACGAGCAGTACTTC
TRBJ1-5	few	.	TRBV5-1	CASSLWPGDNQPQHF	TGCGCCAGCAGCTTATGGCCCGGGGATAATCAGCCCCAGCATTTT
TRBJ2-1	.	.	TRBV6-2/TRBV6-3	CASRPPRGRAYNEQFF	TGTGCCAGCAGACCCCCTAGGGGGAGGGCATACAATGAGCAGTTCTTC
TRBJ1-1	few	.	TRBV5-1	CASSLGWGHTEAFF	TGCGCCAGCAGCTTGGGCTGGGGTCATACTGAAGCTTTCTTT
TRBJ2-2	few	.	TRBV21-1	CASSKTQIPGGSVTGELFF	TGTGCCAGCAGCAAAACCCAGATTCCAGGGGGCTCGGTCACCGGGGAGCTGTTTTTT
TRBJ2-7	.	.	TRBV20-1	CSASRSGRSSYEQYF	TGCAGTGCTAGCCGTTCGGGACGTTCTTCCTACGAGCAGTACTTC
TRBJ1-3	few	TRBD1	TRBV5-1	CASKLDRGVGNTIYF	TGCGCCAGCAAACTGGACAGGGGGGTTGGAAACACCATATATTTT